The subject of this entry is one T cell receptor beta chain. The antigen remains unidentified. This specimen comes from a study of T cell responses to AZD1222 COVID-19 vaccine. Using immunoSEQ multiplex PCR, the repertoire was profiled, and TCRdb retains in-frame clones only, with some absent. The sample lists tens of thousands of clones; about 87% were seen once. This CDR3 is 16 amino acids long. Trimming cost V 3 bases and J 8 bases, with 17 bases left between them. The V gene's germline CDR1 is KGHSH and CDR2 LQKENI. Study-wide findings and caveats: Among vaccine-associated CD4 TCRs, coverage spanned spike, with dominance at 160-218 and 743-854. Increased Spike-specific TCR breadth and depth were observed after two AZD1222 doses. As reported, nearly half of all spike-specific TCRs target variant regions that are unmutated. The sample set comprised mostly white British donors with more females, and clonal diversity was possibly underestimated.

This chain joins TRBV18 and TRBJ1-6; unclear D gene. Specimen: peripheral blood, collected 28 days after the second dose of the MenACWY control vaccine. The sequence derives from an adult who received the MenACWY meningococcal vaccine as a control. The CDR3, as DNA: TGTGCCAGCTCACCGGTTTCGGCAGGTGGAGATTCACCCCTCCACTTT. Amino acid sequence: CASSPVSAGGDSPLHF.